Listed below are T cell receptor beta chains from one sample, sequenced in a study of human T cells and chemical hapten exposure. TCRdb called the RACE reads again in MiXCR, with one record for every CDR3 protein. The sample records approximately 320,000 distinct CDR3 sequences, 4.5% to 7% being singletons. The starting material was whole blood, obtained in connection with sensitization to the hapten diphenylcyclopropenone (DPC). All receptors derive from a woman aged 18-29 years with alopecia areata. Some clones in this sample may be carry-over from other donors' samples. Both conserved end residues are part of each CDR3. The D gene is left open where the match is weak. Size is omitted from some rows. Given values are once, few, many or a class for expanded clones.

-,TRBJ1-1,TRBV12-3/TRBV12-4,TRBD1,TGTGCCAGCAGTCGGGGGGGAGACAGGGTGAACACTGAAGCTTTCTTT,CASSRGGDRVNTEAFF
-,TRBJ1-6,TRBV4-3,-,TGCGCCAGCAGCCAAGATAAGGTTTCCCCCCTCCACTTT,CASSQDKVSPLHF
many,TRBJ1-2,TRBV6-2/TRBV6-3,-,TGTGCCAGCAGCCGACAGTCCAACTATGGCTACACCTTC,CASSRQSNYGYTF
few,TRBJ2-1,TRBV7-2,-,TGTGCCAGCAGCCCCGGGGGAAGGGTCTATGAGCAGTTCTTC,CASSPGGRVYEQFF
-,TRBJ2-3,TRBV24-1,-,TGTGCCACCAGTGATTTGGATGCCACAGATACGCAGTATTTT,CATSDLDATDTQYF
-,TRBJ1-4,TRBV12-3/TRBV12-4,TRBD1,TGTGCCAGCAGTGATGGGACAGGTCTTGTTGGGGAAAAACTGTTTTTT,CASSDGTGLVGEKLFF
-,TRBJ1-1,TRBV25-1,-,TGTGCCAGCCTTGATTATCACACTGAAGCTTTCTTT,CASLDYHTEAFF
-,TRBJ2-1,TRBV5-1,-,TGCGCCAGCTCGAATGGGGCGCCCGCCTACAATGAGCAGTTCTTC,CASSNGAPAYNEQFF
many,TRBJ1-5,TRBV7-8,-,TGTGCCAGCAGCTTAGCGCGCGGGAGGCGCCAGGACTATCAGCCCCAGCATTTT,CASSLARGRRQDYQPQHF
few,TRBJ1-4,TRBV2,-,TGTGCCAGCAGTGAAGGCAGAGGGGGTGAAAAACTGTTTTTT,CASSEGRGGEKLFF
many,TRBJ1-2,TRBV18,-,TGTGCCAGCTCACCAGGGACAATCTATGGCTACACCTTC,CASSPGTIYGYTF
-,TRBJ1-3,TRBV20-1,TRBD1,TGCAGTGTCGCCGCAGGGGGCACTGGAAACACCATATATTTT,CSVAAGGTGNTIYF
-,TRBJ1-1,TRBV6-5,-,TGTGCCAGCAGTTACTCCCGGGGGGCAGGCACTGAAGCTTTCTTT,CASSYSRGAGTEAFF
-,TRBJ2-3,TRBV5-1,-,TGCGCCAGCCAACAATTAGCGGTGGCCACAGATACGCAGTATTTT,CASQQLAVATDTQYF
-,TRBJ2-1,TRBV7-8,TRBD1,TGTGCCAGCAGCTATCACACCGGGACAGGGGGCTTGGATGAGCAGTTCTTC,CASSYHTGTGGLDEQFF
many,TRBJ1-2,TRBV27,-,TGTGCCAGCAGTTATCGAGGACAGTACTATGGCTACACCTTC,CASSYRGQYYGYTF
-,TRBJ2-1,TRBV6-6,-,TGTGCCAGCAGTTACTCGAGAGGGAATCGGAATGAGCAGTTCTTC,CASSYSRGNRNEQFF
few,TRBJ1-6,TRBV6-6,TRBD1,TGTGCCAGCAGGGACAGGGGGCATTCACCCCTCCACTTT,CASRDRGHSPLHF
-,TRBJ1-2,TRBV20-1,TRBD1,TGCAGTGCGGCCGGGACAGGGGCAGGGGGAAACTATGGCTACACCTTC,CSAAGTGAGGNYGYTF
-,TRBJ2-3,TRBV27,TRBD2,TGTGCCAGCAGGACTAGCGGCCTCACAGATACGCAGTATTTT,CASRTSGLTDTQYF
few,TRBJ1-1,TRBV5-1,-,TGCGCCAGCAACGCCGCCGAGAACACTGAAGCTTTCTTT,CASNAAENTEAFF
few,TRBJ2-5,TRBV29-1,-,TGCAGCGTTGGTCGCCCGCAAGAGACCCAGTACTTC,CSVGRPQETQYF
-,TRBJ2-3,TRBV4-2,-,TGTGCCAGCAGCCAAGAGCTAGCTGGCACAGATACGCAGTATTTT,CASSQELAGTDTQYF
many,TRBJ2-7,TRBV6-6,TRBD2,TGTGCCAGCAGCACTAGCGGGGGCCCCTCCTACGAGCAGTACTTC,CASSTSGGPSYEQYF
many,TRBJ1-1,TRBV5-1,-,TGCGCCAGCAGCTTGGTATTAGGGGCAAGTCCTGAAGCTTTCTTT,CASSLVLGASPEAFF
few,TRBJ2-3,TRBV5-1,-,TGCGCCAGCAGCTTGGCCGCGGCGGTGGGCACAGATACGCAGTATTTT,CASSLAAAVGTDTQYF
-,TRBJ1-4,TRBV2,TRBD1,TGTGCCAGTCTACCTGACAGGGCTTCCGAAAAACTGTTTTTT,CASLPDRASEKLFF
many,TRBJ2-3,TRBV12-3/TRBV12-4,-,TGTGCCAGCAGTTTAGCCCAGGGAGGAGATACGCAGTATTTT,CASSLAQGGDTQYF
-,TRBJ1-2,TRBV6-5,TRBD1,TGTGCCAGCAGCCGAGACAGGGCTATGGGAGGCTACACCTTC,CASSRDRAMGGYTF
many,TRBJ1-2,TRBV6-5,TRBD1,TGTGCCAGCATCGGGACAGGGGACTATGGCTACACCTTC,CASIGTGDYGYTF
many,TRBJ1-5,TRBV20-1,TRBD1,TGCAGTGCTCTCCGGACAGGGGGCGTAGCCCAGCATTTT,CSALRTGGVAQHF
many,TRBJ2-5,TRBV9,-,TGTGCCAGCAGCGGGGGAACCTCGGGACTAGAGACCCAGTACTTC,CASSGGTSGLETQYF
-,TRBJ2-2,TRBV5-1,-,TGCGCCAGCAGCCTCGAACCGGGGGCCGCGAACACCGGGGAGCTGTTTTTT,CASSLEPGAANTGELFF
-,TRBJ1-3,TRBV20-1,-,TGCAGTGCTAGATCCCAGCCAGGGGCGCTCTCTGGAAACACCATATATTTT,CSARSQPGALSGNTIYF
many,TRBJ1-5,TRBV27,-,TGTGCCAGCAGGCGCCATCTAGATAGCAATCAGCCCCAGCATTTT,CASRRHLDSNQPQHF
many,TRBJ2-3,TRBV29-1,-,TGCAGCAATGGTGGGGGACGCACAGATACGCAGTATTTT,CSNGGGRTDTQYF
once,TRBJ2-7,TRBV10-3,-,TGTGCCATCAGCCCCGGGACTGACGTCGAGCAGTACTTC,CAISPGTDVEQYF
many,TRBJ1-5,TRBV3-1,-,TGTGCCAGCAGCCAACGGAGGGCAGGGCGTCAGCCCCAGCATTTT,CASSQRRAGRQPQHF
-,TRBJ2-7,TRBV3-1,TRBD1,TGTGCCAGCCAACAAAGGACAAAACGGGGACAGGGTACCTACGAGCAGTACTTC,CASQQRTKRGQGTYEQYF
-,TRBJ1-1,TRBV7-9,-,TGTGCCAGCAGCTTAGCAGGAGGCCGGAACACTGAAGCTTTCTTT,CASSLAGGRNTEAFF
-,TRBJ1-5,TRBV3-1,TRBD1,TGTGCCAGCAGCCAGACCGGGACAGGCAATCAGCCCCAGCATTTT,CASSQTGTGNQPQHF
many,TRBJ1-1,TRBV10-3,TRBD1,TGTGCCATCAGCACAGGGGAGAACACTGAAGCTTTCTTT,CAISTGENTEAFF
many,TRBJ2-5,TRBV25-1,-,TGTGCCAGCAGTGAATCCCGAACAGGGTCGGAGACCCAGTACTTC,CASSESRTGSETQYF
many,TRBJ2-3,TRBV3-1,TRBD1,TGTGCCAGCAGCCGCCTACAGGGGGGCTCCTCTAAGAACACAGATACGCAGTATTTT,CASSRLQGGSSKNTDTQYF
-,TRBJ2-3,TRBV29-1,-,TGCAGCTACGGACAGAACACAGATACGCAGTATTTT,CSYGQNTDTQYF
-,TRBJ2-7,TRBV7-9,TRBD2,TGTGCCGGCACTAGCGGGGTATCCCACGAGCAGTACTTC,CAGTSGVSHEQYF
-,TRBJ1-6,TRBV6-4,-,TGTGCCAGCAGTGACCGGGGCCCTAATTCACCCCTCCACTTT,CASSDRGPNSPLHF
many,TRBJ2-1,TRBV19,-,TGTGCCAGTAGTATCGCGCGGGGCAGCTCCTACAATGAGCAGTTCTTC,CASSIARGSSYNEQFF
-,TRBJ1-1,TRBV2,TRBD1,TGTGCGGGACAGGTAAACACTGAAGCTTTCTTT,CAGQVNTEAFF
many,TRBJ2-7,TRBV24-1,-,TGTGCCACCAGTGCACGGAACAACGAGCAGTACTTC,CATSARNNEQYF
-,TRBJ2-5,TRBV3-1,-,TGTGCCAGCAGCCAAGTCGGCAGGGGGGGAGAGACCCAGTACTTC,CASSQVGRGGETQYF
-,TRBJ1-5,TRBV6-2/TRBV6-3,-,TGTGCCAGCAGTTATTATCAGGGCGGAAGCAATCAGCCCCAGCATTTT,CASSYYQGGSNQPQHF
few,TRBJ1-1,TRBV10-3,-,TGTGCCACTCGACAGGCGCCCATGAACACTGAAGCTTTCTTT,CATRQAPMNTEAFF
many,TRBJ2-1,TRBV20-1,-,TGCAGTGCTCCGGGACTGGTTTTCGATGAGCAGTTCTTC,CSAPGLVFDEQFF
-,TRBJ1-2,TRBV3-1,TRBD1,TGTGCCAGCAGCCAAGTTCCCCGGGACAGGGGGCGGATAAACTATGGCTACACCTTC,CASSQVPRDRGRINYGYTF
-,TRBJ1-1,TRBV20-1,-,TGCAGTGCCGCAGGGAGGAACACTGAAGCTTTCTTT,CSAAGRNTEAFF
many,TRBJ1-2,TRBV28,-,TGTGCCAGCAGTCCCCCTGACTATGGCTACACCTTC,CASSPPDYGYTF
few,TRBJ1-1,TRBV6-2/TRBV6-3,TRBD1,TGTGCCAGCAGGCCCCTCGGACAGGGGGCGCCTACAGCTTTCTTT,CASRPLGQGAPTAFF
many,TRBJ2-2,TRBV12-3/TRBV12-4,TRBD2,TGTGCCAGCAGTTTATATAGCGGGGGGGCCCGTTTCACCGGGGAGCTGTTTTTT,CASSLYSGGARFTGELFF
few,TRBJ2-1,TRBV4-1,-,TGCGCCAGCAGCGGACTCCCAGGGAATGAGCAGTTCTTC,CASSGLPGNEQFF